This is a list of T cell receptor beta chains from one sample in a study of beta chain features in type 1 diabetes. Assay used: immunoSEQ multiplex PCR; TCRdb lists only in-frame clones, some missing. The data show around 710,000 clones, with over 10% seen just once and around 0.12% held by the top ten. Sample: naive CD4+ T cells from blood. The source of these receptors is a man younger than 45 with type 1 diabetes. CDR3s include the opening cysteine and the closing phenylalanine or tryptophan. A D gene is named only where the DNA matches it firmly. For some rows the clone size is stated as once, few or many, or as a class when expanded; others skip it.

NA,TRBJ1-2,NA,TRBV29-1,CSVVARGSNYGYTF,TGCAGCGTTGTCGCCAGGGGCTCGAACTATGGCTACACCTTC
NA,TRBJ1-2,NA,TRBV5-6,CASSLAPGIDYGYTF,TGTGCCAGCAGCTTGGCTCCGGGGATCGACTATGGCTACACCTTC
few,TRBJ2-4,NA,TRBV7-2,CASSLVAAKNIQYF,TGTGCCAGCAGCTTAGTAGCGGCCAAAAACATTCAGTACTTC
NA,TRBJ2-7,TRBD1,TRBV6-5,CASSFGQGSYEQYF,TGTGCCAGCAGTTTCGGACAGGGCAGCTACGAGCAGTACTTC
NA,TRBJ2-7,NA,TRBV7-9,CASRGLDATSYEQYF,TGTGCCAGCAGGGGACTCGACGCGACCTCCTACGAGCAGTACTTC
NA,TRBJ1-5,NA,TRBV7-9,CASSAGQSGNQPQHF,TGTGCCAGCAGCGCTGGCCAGTCAGGCAATCAGCCCCAGCATTTT
few,TRBJ2-1,NA,TRBV14,CASSQANEQFF,TGTGCCAGCAGCCAAGCGAATGAGCAGTTCTTC
few,TRBJ2-1,TRBD1,TRBV6-1,CASSGNRGSNEQFF,TGTGCCAGCAGTGGGAACAGGGGTAGCAATGAGCAGTTCTTC
NA,TRBJ1-6,NA,TRBV6-5,CASSNGGSPLHF,TGTGCCAGCAGTAATGGAGGATCACCCCTCCACTTT
few,TRBJ2-1,NA,TRBV7-3,CASSPKGLHNEQFF,TGTGCCAGCAGCCCCAAGGGACTTCACAATGAGCAGTTCTTC
NA,TRBJ1-3,TRBD1,TRBV9,CASSVEGGPQNTIYF,TGTGCCAGCAGCGTAGAAGGGGGCCCTCAAAACACCATATATTTT
NA,TRBJ2-7,NA,TRBV30,CAWSSADYEQYF,TGTGCCTGGAGTTCTGCTGACTACGAGCAGTACTTC
NA,TRBJ1-2,NA,TRBV29-1,CSVEKGLPGGYTF,TGCAGCGTTGAAAAGGGGCTCCCGGGAGGCTACACCTTC
NA,TRBJ2-7,NA,TRBV10-1,CASSEYRLCSYEQYF,TGCGCCAGCAGTGAGTACCGACTATGCTCCTACGAGCAGTACTTC
NA,TRBJ1-3,TRBD1,TRBV5-1,CASSLARDRVDTIYF,TGCGCCAGCAGCTTGGCCAGGGACAGGGTGGACACCATATATTTT
few,TRBJ2-1,TRBD1,TRBV18,CASSPAGGRANEQFF,TGTGCCAGCTCACCGGCAGGGGGAAGGGCTAATGAGCAGTTCTTC
few,TRBJ2-2,NA,TRBV2,CASCARPRTGELFF,TGTGCCAGCTGTGCACGGCCTCGCACCGGGGAGCTGTTTTTT
NA,TRBJ1-6,NA,TRBV7-2,CAAGTSNNSPLHF,TGTGCCGCCGGGACATCTAATAATTCACCCCTCCACTTT
few,TRBJ2-3,TRBD1,TRBV5-4,CASSLPGQGTDTQYF,TGTGCCAGCAGCTTACCGGGACAGGGCACAGATACGCAGTATTTT
few,TRBJ1-2,TRBD1,TRBV11-3,CASSSGQASSNYGYTF,TGTGCCAGCAGCTCCGGACAGGCTAGCTCTAACTATGGCTACACCTTC
NA,TRBJ2-3,NA,TRBV10-3,CAISRTGTDTQYF,TGTGCCATCAGTCGGACCGGCACAGATACGCAGTATTTT
NA,TRBJ2-1,NA,TRBV2,CASSESGGHNYHEQFF,TGTGCCAGCAGTGAATCGGGCGGACACAATTATCATGAGCAGTTCTTC
once,TRBJ1-3,NA,TRBV11-2,CASSQQAGNTIYF,TGTGCCAGCAGCCAACAAGCTGGAAACACCATATATTTT
NA,TRBJ2-2,NA,TRBV7-6,CASSLGWAGELFF,TGTGCCAGCAGCTTAGGGTGGGCCGGGGAGCTGTTTTTT
few,TRBJ1-3,NA,TRBV29-1,CSVAGTGSGNTIYF,TGCAGCGTTGCGGGGACCGGCTCTGGAAACACCATATATTTT
NA,TRBJ2-3,NA,TRBV7-2,CASSPRGGFTDTQYF,TGTGCCAGCAGCCCACGCGGAGGGTTCACAGATACGCAGTATTTT
NA,TRBJ1-2,TRBD1,TRBV5-1,CASSTSTGGVNGYTF,TGCGCCAGCAGCACTTCGACAGGGGGCGTTAATGGCTACACCTTC
NA,TRBJ2-2,TRBD2,TRBV6-6,CASRVSGDANTGELFF,TGTGCCAGCAGGGTTAGCGGGGACGCGAACACCGGGGAGCTGTTTTTT
NA,TRBJ1-3,NA,TRBV15,CATSRDISLSGNTIYF,TGTGCCACCAGCAGAGATATTTCCCTCTCTGGAAACACCATATATTTT
few,TRBJ2-7,NA,TRBV7-2,CASSLAANYEQYF,TGTGCCAGCAGCTTAGCGGCCAACTACGAGCAGTACTTC
NA,TRBJ1-1,TRBD1,TRBV25-1,CASSPGQEFTEAFF,TGTGCCAGCAGCCCGGGACAGGAATTCACTGAAGCTTTCTTT
NA,TRBJ1-2,NA,TRBV4-3,CASSPESAGFYGYTF,TGCGCCAGCAGTCCTGAGTCGGCAGGGTTCTATGGCTACACCTTC
few,TRBJ2-1,TRBD1,TRBV5-4,CASSPGTGNNEQFF,TGTGCCAGCAGCCCAGGGACAGGGAACAATGAGCAGTTCTTC
NA,TRBJ2-5,NA,TRBV10-3,CAISGASGETQYF,TGTGCCATCAGTGGTGCCTCAGGGGAGACCCAGTACTTC
NA,TRBJ2-6,TRBD1,TRBV5-6,CASSFTGVSPGANVLTF,TGTGCCAGCAGCTTCACAGGGGTGAGTCCCGGGGCCAACGTCCTGACTTTC
few,TRBJ2-1,NA,TRBV19,CASSIYRPYIKQFF,TGTGCCAGTAGTATCTACCGTCCCTACATTAAGCAGTTCTTC
NA,TRBJ2-2,NA,TRBV9,CASSVRGPNTGELFF,TGTGCCAGCAGCGTAAGGGGCCCGAACACCGGGGAGCTGTTTTTT
few,TRBJ1-2,NA,TRBV4-1,CASSQQQGGFDGYTF,TGCGCCAGCAGCCAACAACAGGGCGGTTTCGATGGCTACACCTTC
NA,TRBJ2-3,TRBD1,TRBV4-3,CASSDRGIGTLADTQYF,TGCGCCAGCAGCGACAGGGGGATTGGGACTTTGGCAGATACGCAGTATTTT
NA,TRBJ2-3,TRBD2,TRBV25-1,CASSEGAGVTDTQYF,TGTGCCAGCAGTGAAGGAGCGGGGGTCACAGATACGCAGTATTTT